The 10 T cell receptor beta chains below were found in one sample sequenced in a study of cytomegalovirus exposure and HLA in healthy donors. The PCR employed 60 Vbeta primers together with 13 Jbeta primers. The repertoire was sequenced with immunoSEQ multiplex PCR; TCRdb's copy has only in-frame clones and lacks some. Of about 160,000 clones listed, around 80% are singletons. The sample was PBMCs. The receptor set was obtained from a man in his forties in good health and CMV-seronegative.

The rearrangement uses TRBV2 and TRBJ2-1; 8 bases match TRBD2. J gave up 6 bases and V 8 bases, and 6 bases lay outside the gene matches. Looked up from germline, CDR1 is SNHLY and CDR2 is FYNNEI. The CDR3 is 13 amino acids. CDR3 protein: CASERGISNEQFF. The CDR3 DNA follows: TGTGCCAGCGAGCGGGGGATCAGCAATGAGCAGTTCTTC.

This clone showed up just a few times. The chain links TRBV6-5 to TRBJ2-3; D is perhaps TRBD1 (5 bases). Trimming shortened V by 5 bases and J by 1 base, and 13 bases separated the two germline ends. The V gene's germline CDR1 is MNHEY and CDR2 SVGAGI. CDR3 length: 15 residues. The CDR3: CASSRQTTGTDTQYF. The CDR3 DNA follows: TGTGCCAGCAGTCGACAAACGACAGGCACAGATACGCAGTATTTT.

J is TRBJ2-7 and V is TRBV11-2, with a tentative D call TRBD2 (5 bases). The germline V gene encodes CDR1 SGHAT and CDR2 FQNNGV. With 1 base removed from V and 3 bases from J, the gap between germline ends came to 16 bases. CDR3 length equals 16 residues. This chain's CDR3 is CASSLGSRAGNYEQYV. CDR3 DNA sequence: TGTGCCAGCAGCTTAGGATCGAGGGCAGGAAACTACGAGCAGTACGTC.

The rearrangement joins TRBV11-2 to TRBJ2-3; no clear D gene. Germline loops: CDR1 SGHAT, CDR2 FQNNGV. The CDR3 is 12 amino acids. Trimming shortened V by 5 bases and J by 14 bases, and 17 bases separated the two germline ends. For the CDR3, the DNA is TGTGCCAGCAGCCGAGACTCCGTTTTTTCGTATTTT. As protein: CASSRDSVFSYF.

The chain joins TRBV4-1 to TRBJ1-1; TRBD1 is a possible D gene (5 bases). V was cut by 6 bases and J by 3 bases, with 17 bases left in between. This CDR3 is built from 15 residues. Germline CDR1 is MGHRA and CDR2 is YSYEKL. CDR3 residues: CASSMAPSGDTEAFF. In nucleotides, the CDR3 is TGCGCCAGCAGTATGGCTCCTTCGGGGGACACTGAAGCTTTCTTT.

The chain uses TRBV10-3 and TRBJ2-1; 11 bases are shared with TRBD2. CDR3 size: 15 residues. V shed 2 bases, J shed 9 bases, and the junction held 6 bases outside the gene matches. Germline V gene sequence: CDR1 ENHRY, CDR2 SYGVKD. The CDR3 is CAISETTSGIGEQFF. The DNA of the CDR3 is TGTGCCATCAGTGAGACGACTAGCGGGATTGGTGAGCAGTTCTTC.

This sequence joins TRBV19 and TRBJ1-1; D not resolved. Germline V CDR1 and CDR2: LNHDA, SQIVND (reference sequence). The CDR3 contains 13 residues. V was pared by 8 bases and J by 2 bases, with 12 bases between. The CDR3 nucleotides are TGTGCCAGTTGGATAGGGCCCAACACTGAAGCTTTCTTT. Translated: CASWIGPNTEAFF.

This chain's CDR3 is CASSDREWADTQYF. DNA for the CDR3: TGCGCCAGCAGCGATCGGGAGTGGGCAGATACGCAGTATTTT. This chain uses TRBV5-1 with TRBJ2-3; D possibly corresponds to TRBD2 (6 bases). Germline V lookup: CDR1 SGHRS, CDR2 YFSETQ. The length of the CDR3 is 14 residues. V was cut by 4 bases and J by 4 bases, with 13 bases left in between.

This clone turned up a few times. The chain has TRBV5-1 and TRBJ1-3; a weak D match, TRBD1 (6 bases). The CDR3 is 16 residues long. Trimming took off 4 bases at V and 0 bases at J, with 14 bases between the two ends. The germline V gene has CDR1 SGHRS and CDR2 YFSETQ. CDR3 region: CASSPQDSRSGNTIYF. In DNA form, the CDR3 reads TGCGCCAGCAGCCCACAGGACAGCCGCTCTGGAAACACCATATATTTT. Variable domain in full (rest from reference TRBV5-1 and TRBJ1-3): KAGVTQTPRYLIKTRGQQVTLSCSPISGHRSVSWYQQTPGQGLQFLFEYFSETQRNKGNFPGRFSGRQFSNSRSEMNVSTLELGDSALYLCASSPQDSRSGNTIYFGEGSWLTVV.

The rearrangement uses TRBV28 and TRBJ1-2; TRBD1 matches at 7 bases. CDR1 is MDHEN, CDR2 SYDVKM, per germline. The CDR3 sequence is 13 residues long. Germline trimming cut 7 bases from V and 8 bases from J; bases unmatched to any gene: 10. CDR3 sequence (DNA): TGTGCCAGCAACCTCGACAGGGATGGCGGCTACACCTTC. Translating gives CASNLDRDGGYTF.